A selection of T cell receptor beta chains follows, all from one sample in a study of shared clonotypes between healthy human individuals. Using immunoSEQ multiplex PCR, the repertoire was profiled, and TCRdb retains in-frame clones only, with some absent. The sample carries about 2 million clones, approximately 95% recorded once. Sample: naive CD8+ T cells sorted from blood. Receptors were obtained from a man aged 18 to 29 in good health. CDR3s leave out the opening cysteine and the closing phenylalanine or tryptophan. D genes are given only for firm matches.

>TRBJ1-2|.|TRBV27|13
ASSLSPSSHYGYT
>TRBJ2-1|.|TRBV5-4|12
ASSFLGGYNEQF
>TRBJ2-5|.|TRBV6-5|12
ASSYSIGGGAQY
>TRBJ2-7|.|TRBV30|13
AWYPLEGHSYEQY
>TRBJ2-3|TRBD2|TRBV7-9|12
ASSAGLVGDTQY
>TRBJ2-1|.|TRBV10-2|9
ASSESNEQF
>TRBJ1-2|.|TRBV2|13
ASVIPQGRHYGYT
>TRBJ2-7|TRBD2|TRBV7-9|11
ASSVAGTGEQY
>TRBJ2-3|TRBD2|TRBV18|13
ASSPRETSTDTQY
>TRBJ2-7|TRBD1|TRBV29-1|13
SVTLFDRDPYEQY
>TRBJ2-7|.|TRBV6-6|14
ASSLEGGRGPYEQY
>TRBJ2-2|.|TRBV25-1|12
ASSVGEMAGELF
>TRBJ2-6|.|TRBV10-3|17
AISVGGVGDIAGANVLT
>TRBJ1-3|TRBD1|TRBV11-2|16
ASSLDLTGAGVGNTIY
>TRBJ2-3|TRBD2|TRBV10-3|14
AISDSARGATDTQY
>TRBJ2-7|TRBD1|TRBV5-1|13
ASSLLSGQAYEQY
>TRBJ1-6|TRBD1|TRBV28|12
ASSPGQGNSPLH
>TRBJ2-7|.|TRBV4-2|10
ASSQEGYEQY
>TRBJ2-3|TRBD2|TRBV27|14
ASRAGTSGVTDTQY
>TRBJ2-7|.|TRBV5-1|14
ASSLGPDRPPYEQY
>TRBJ1-1|.|TRBV6-5|13
ASSYSAGGATEAF
>TRBJ1-1|.|TRBV6-6|10
ASSYSTGEAF
>TRBJ2-7|TRBD1|TRBV4-3|13
ASSQDRDRGYEQY
>TRBJ2-2|.|TRBV5-8|13
ASSFRGANTGELF
>TRBJ2-7|TRBD2|TRBV7-9|13
ASSAWTSGREEQY